This T cell receptor (beta chain) was sequenced during a study of spatial heterogeneity in lung cancer. Time point described: sample taken at primary tumor resection. Whole RNA came from tumor, nontumor lung or frozen PBMC and was sequenced without being sorted. The germline gives CDR1 SGHVS, CDR2 FQNEAQ. The CDR3 has 14 amino acids. V was pared by 2 bases and J by 5 bases, with 12 bases between. Each CDR3 protein is one row after TCRdb ran MiXCR on the 5' RACE reads. Here the sample spans 30,000 to 50,000 distinct CDR3 sequences, about 6% being singletons. This clonotype was picked up many times. This chain links TRBV7-8 with TRBJ2-5; weak D call: TRBD2 (5 bases). Sequencing was performed on PBMCs, taken at surgery. This TCR derives from a male donor with early-stage non-small cell lung cancer. The CDR3 protein is CASSLLLDLETQYF. CDR3 sequence (DNA): TGTGCCAGCAGCTTATTACTAGACTTGGAGACCCAGTACTTC.